This TCR beta chain stems from a study of T-cell reconstitution after alpha-beta-depleted transplantation in children. General observations from the study: Alpha-beta T cells about two months after transplant reportedly derived from several hundred expanded graft clones. After transplant, high TCRbeta diversity at day 60 in some patients arose from surviving recipient T cells and thymic progenitors. Newly generated T cells supplied most T-cell counts and diversity one year post-transplant.

Using unique molecular identifiers, the investigators prepared the TCRbeta library. MiXCR, applied by TCRdb to the PCR reads, yields one record per CDR3 protein. Of some 260,000 distinct CDR3 sequences listed, under 30% are singletons. Details on this clonotype: Its antigen is currently unknown.

The CDR3 is 16 amino acids. Trimming took 3 bases from V and 7 from J; bases not matched to a gene: 10. Germline V gives CDR1 SGHNT, CDR2 YYREEE (reference sequence). The sample consisted of PBMCs, mostly from graft donor cells, taken 360 days after TCRalphabeta/CD19-depleted stem cell transplant. This clonotype originated in a female patient aged 2-9 years who had a stem cell transplant for congenital amegakaryocytic thrombocytopenia, so the T cells may come from the graft donor. The genes are TRBV5-4 and TRBJ2-4; 10 bases align to TRBD1. For the CDR3, the DNA is TGTGCCAGCAGCTCGAGGGGGACAGGGGTTTATAACATTCAGTACTTC. It is translated as CASSSRGTGVYNIQYF.